Listed here are 23 T cell receptor beta chains from one sample, sequenced in a study of T cell responses to AZD1222 COVID-19 vaccine. Profiling relied on immunoSEQ multiplex PCR, and the TCRdb table lists in-frame clones only, not all of them. The sample has 100,000 or so clones; approximately 90% are singletons. This sample comprised peripheral blood, obtained on day 0 of AZD1222 vaccination. All receptors come from an adult in good health.

V usage is TRBV11-2 and J usage is TRBJ2-1, with 12 nucleotides matching TRBD2. Germline CDR1 reads SGHAT; CDR2 reads FQNNGV. After removal of 5 bases from V and 6 bases from J, the junction contained 11 bases not matched to a gene. The CDR3 is made up of 17 amino acids. DNA of the CDR3: TGTGCCAGCAGCGGGCGGACTAGCGGGGTTTGGGTCAATGAGCAGTTCTTC. Its translation: CASSGRTSGVWVNEQFF.

The chain recombines TRBV2 with TRBJ1-5; 9 nucleotides agree with TRBD1. The CDR3 runs 13 residues. The J segment lost 7 bases and the V segment lost 7 bases, leaving 5 bases of the junction unmatched. Germline assignment: CDR1 SNHLY and CDR2 FYNNEI. CDR3 residues: CASTDRGYQPQHF. Here the CDR3 DNA reads TGTGCCAGCACTGACAGGGGGTACCAGCCCCAGCATTTT.

This rearrangement joins TRBV10-3 to TRBJ1-3; D is unclear. The V gene's germline CDR1 is ENHRY and CDR2 SYGVKD. V was shortened by 2 bases and J by 4 bases, with 3 bases between the two germline ends. The CDR3 has 12 residues. CDR3 protein: CAISEMGNTIYF. The DNA of the CDR3 is TGTGCCATCAGTGAGATGGGAAACACCATATATTTT.

A remark on this clone: This CDR3 is also generated by other DNA sequences in the sample. The chain couples TRBV9 to TRBJ1-3, with 7 bases that match TRBD1. The CDR3 spans 15 residues. CDR1 and CDR2 from the germline V gene are SGDLS and YYNGEE. V shed 3 bases, J shed 2 bases, and the junction held 5 bases outside the gene matches. The CDR3 region has the DNA TGTGCCAGCAGCGCATTAACAGGGGCTGGAAACACCATATATTTT. Its protein is CASSALTGAGNTIYF.

This clone appeared once. The gene calls are TRBV6-6 and TRBJ1-1; TRBD1 matches 9 bases. V lost 5 bases and J lost 5; bases outside the gene matches: 6. CDR3 length: 14 residues. The germline gives CDR1 MNHNY, CDR2 SVGAGI (reference sequence). DNA for the CDR3: TGTGCCAGCAGTACTGACAGGGGGGTGACTGAAGCTTTCTTT. Residues: CASSTDRGVTEAFF.

This chain connects TRBV6-2 or TRBV6-3 to TRBJ1-2; D is unresolved. The CDR3 runs to 12 residues. From germline, CDR1 is MNHEY and CDR2 SVGEGT. Trimming removed 5 bases from V and 4 bases from J, with 8 bases in between. DNA for the CDR3: TGTGCCAGCAGTCCCCACACCTATGGCTACACCTTC. Protein: CASSPHTYGYTF.

This rearrangement joins TRBV6-5 to TRBJ2-3; D call uncertain. Germline CDR1 is MNHEY and CDR2 is SVGAGI. Trimming pared 7 bases from V and 0 bases from J, leaving 11 bases between. This CDR3 comprises 14 residues. CDR3 nucleotide sequence: TGTGCCAGCATTCCGGACGGCAGCACAGATACGCAGTATTTT. As protein: CASIPDGSTDTQYF.

A note on this clone: Other DNA variants within this sample encode the same CDR3. The DNA of the CDR3 is TGTGCCAGCAGTTTACAGGGGAACACTGAAGCTTTCTTT. As protein: CASSLQGNTEAFF. This chain links TRBV12-3 or TRBV12-4 with TRBJ1-1; D may be TRBD1 (5 bases). The CDR3 totals 13 residues. The V gene lost 2 bases and the J gene lost 1 base, with 5 bases spanning the gap.

The chain uses TRBV28 and TRBJ2-7, with 7 bases matching TRBD1. This CDR3 has 17 residues. The V and J ends lost 3 bases and 0 bases, in that order; junction bases with no gene match: 11. CDR1 and CDR2 (germline): MDHEN, SYDVKM. The CDR3 bases are TGTGCCAGCAGTTTTCCTTTAGGGGGCCGAAACTCCTACGAGCAGTACTTC. Translated, it gives CASSFPLGGRNSYEQYF.

CDR3 in amino acids: CASSSTDRNDQPQHF. The CDR3, as DNA: TGTGCCAGCAGCTCGACCGACAGGAACGATCAGCCCCAGCATTTT. J is TRBJ1-5 and V is TRBV6-5; possibly TRBD1 for D (6 bases). Germline CDR1 is MNHEY and CDR2 is SVGAGI. The CDR3 covers 15 residues. Trimming pared 6 bases from V and 5 bases from J, leaving 17 bases between.

The chain carries TRBV15 and TRBJ1-1; 8 bases are shared with TRBD1. Unmatched junction bases numbered 6, after V lost 5 bases and J lost 1 base. The length of the CDR3 is 15 residues. Germline loops: CDR1 LNHNV, CDR2 YYDKDF (reference sequence). The CDR3: CATSQGAVRNTEAFF. The CDR3 DNA is TGTGCCACCAGCCAGGGGGCGGTTAGGAACACTGAAGCTTTCTTT. Supplemented by reference TRBV15 and TRBJ1-1, the full variable domain reads DAMVIQNPRYQVTQFGKPVTLSCSQTLNHNVMYWYQQKSSQAPKLLFHYYDKDFNNEADTPDNFQSRRPNTSFCFLDIRSPGLGDTAMYLCATSQGAVRNTEAFFGQGTRLTVV.

V and J are TRBV28 and TRBJ2-1; D may be TRBD2 (6 bases). The CDR3 contains 14 residues. Germline V gene data show CDR1 as MDHEN and CDR2 as SYDVKM. With 3 bases removed from V and 9 bases from J, the gap between germline ends came to 15 bases. CDR3 loop: CASSFLGLGGEQFF. The CDR3 DNA is TGTGCCAGCAGTTTTCTTGGGTTGGGGGGTGAGCAGTTCTTC.

The chain joins TRBV6-1 to TRBJ1-2, with D perhaps TRBD1 (5 bases). Germline V CDR1 and CDR2: MNHNS, SASEGT. This CDR3 has 14 residues. Trimming removed 1 base from V and 7 bases from J, with 13 bases in between. This CDR3 is CASSEDSAGGGYTF. In DNA, the CDR3 is TGTGCCAGCAGTGAAGACAGTGCGGGGGGTGGCTACACCTTC.

The gene calls are TRBV6-6 and TRBJ2-7, with TRBD1 matching 10 bases. V dropped 5 bases and J dropped 4; count of bases not matched to a gene: 11. CDR1 and CDR2 (germline): MNHNY, SVGAGI (reference sequence). This CDR3 is built from 16 residues. In DNA form, the CDR3 reads TGTGCCAGCAGTCCCCCAGAGGGACAGGGGAGGTACGAGCAGTACTTC. This translates into CASSPPEGQGRYEQYF.

This chain links TRBV5-1 with TRBJ1-1; no definite D call. Germline V lookup: CDR1 SGHRS, CDR2 YFSETQ. This CDR3 comprises 13 residues. V lost 4 bases, J lost 1 base, and 8 bases lay in between. The CDR3 here is CASSRDRNTEAFF. The DNA for the CDR3 is TGCGCCAGCAGCAGGGATCGGAACACTGAAGCTTTCTTT.

The V gene is TRBV2, the J gene TRBJ1-2, with TRBD1 matching 7 bases. V dropped 6 bases and J dropped 6; count of bases not matched to a gene: 7. The CDR3 runs 13 residues. Germline-derived CDR1 and CDR2 are SNHLY and FYNNEI. The CDR3 loop is CASSESGGDGYTF. DNA of the CDR3: TGTGCCAGCAGCGAGTCAGGGGGAGATGGCTACACCTTC.

V and J are TRBV2 and TRBJ1-1; possible D gene TRBD1, 5 bases. The germline V gene has CDR1 SNHLY and CDR2 FYNNEI. Trimming shortened V by 6 bases and J by 6 bases, and 14 bases separated the two germline ends. This CDR3 spans 13 amino acids. The CDR3 here is CASSPGLGAEAFF. CDR3 in DNA: TGTGCCAGCAGCCCGGGGCTAGGGGCTGAAGCTTTCTTT.

This clone ranks as medium-sized. The V gene is TRBV3-1 (or the pseudogene TRBV3-2), the J gene TRBJ1-2; D unresolved. Between the trimmed V and J ends, which lost 4 bases and 0 bases, there was a span of 9 bases. The CDR3 consists of 14 residues. Per germline, CDR1 LGHDT and CDR2 YNNKEL (reference sequence). CDR3 amino acids: CASSPPRPNYGYTF. CDR3 in DNA: TGTGCCAGCAGCCCACCTCGCCCTAACTATGGCTACACCTTC.

The V call is TRBV5-1, the J call TRBJ2-3; 8 bases are shared with TRBD2. Unmatched junction bases numbered 5, after V lost 0 bases and J lost 5 bases. This CDR3 has 15 amino acids. Germline V lookup: CDR1 SGHRS, CDR2 YFSETQ. In DNA form, the CDR3 reads TGCGCCAGCAGCTTGGCCTGGAGCGGGGGAGATACGCAGTATTTT. Its translation: CASSLAWSGGDTQYF.

The chain uses TRBV4-1 and TRBJ1-5; no reliable D call. The CDR3 totals 15 residues. The germline gives CDR1 MGHRA, CDR2 YSYEKL. Trimming took 1 base from V and 2 from J, leaving 9 bases between them. CDR3 sequence (DNA): TGCGCCAGCAGCCAAGGGGGTTGGGGCAATCAGCCCCAGCATTTT. Its translation is CASSQGGWGNQPQHF.

The J gene is TRBJ1-1, the V gene TRBV4-1, with TRBD1 matching 7 bases. Germline loops: CDR1 MGHRA, CDR2 YSYEKL. The V and J ends lost 2 bases and 2 bases, in that order; junction bases with no gene match: 11. The CDR3 consists of 17 residues. CDR3 nucleotides: TGCGCCAGCAGCCAATCCCGGGACAGCACGTTCAACACTGAAGCTTTCTTT. Translating gives CASSQSRDSTFNTEAFF.

The chain recombines TRBV6-5 with TRBJ1-2, with a weak D call TRBD1 (5 bases). The CDR3 sequence is 14 residues long. Germline V gene lookup returns CDR1 MNHEY and CDR2 SVGAGI. V lost 0 bases, J lost 6 bases, and 11 bases lay in between. CDR3: CASSYSTSGNGYTF. CDR3 coding DNA: TGTGCCAGCAGTTACTCGACCTCAGGGAATGGCTACACCTTC.

V and J are TRBV5-1 and TRBJ1-2, with D tentatively TRBD1 (6 bases). The germline CDR1 and CDR2 sequences are SGHRS and YFSETQ. This CDR3 has 15 amino acids. Trimming shortened V by 1 base and J by 6 bases, and 16 bases separated the two germline ends. The CDR3 DNA reads TGCGCCAGCAGCTTGCCGGGGGCGAGTATCAATGGCTACACCTTC. It yields the protein CASSLPGASINGYTF.